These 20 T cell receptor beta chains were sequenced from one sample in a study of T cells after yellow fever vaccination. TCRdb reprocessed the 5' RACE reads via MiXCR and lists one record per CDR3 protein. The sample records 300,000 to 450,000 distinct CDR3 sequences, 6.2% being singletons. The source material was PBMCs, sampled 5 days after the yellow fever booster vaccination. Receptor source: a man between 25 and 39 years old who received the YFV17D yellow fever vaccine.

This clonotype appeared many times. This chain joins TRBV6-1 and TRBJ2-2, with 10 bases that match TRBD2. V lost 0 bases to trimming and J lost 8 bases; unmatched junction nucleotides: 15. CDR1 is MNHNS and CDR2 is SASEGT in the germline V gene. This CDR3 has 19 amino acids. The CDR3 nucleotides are TGTGCCAGCAGTGAAGCGTCTAGCGGGAGACTCCTGAACAGGGGGGAGCTGTTTTTT. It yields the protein CASSEASSGRLLNRGELFF.

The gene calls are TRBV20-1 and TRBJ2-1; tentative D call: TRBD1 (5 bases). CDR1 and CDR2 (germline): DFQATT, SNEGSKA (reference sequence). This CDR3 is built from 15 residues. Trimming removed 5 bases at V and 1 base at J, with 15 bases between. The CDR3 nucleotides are TGCAGTGCTCCCGGTTTGGGGCCGTCCTACAATGAGCAGTTCTTC. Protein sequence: CSAPGLGPSYNEQFF.

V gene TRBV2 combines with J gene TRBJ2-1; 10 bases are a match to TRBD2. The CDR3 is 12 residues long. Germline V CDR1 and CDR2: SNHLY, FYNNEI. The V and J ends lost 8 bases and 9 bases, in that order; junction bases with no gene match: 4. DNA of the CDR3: TGTGCCAGCTCCGGGACTAGCGTTGAGCAGTTCTTC. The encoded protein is CASSGTSVEQFF.

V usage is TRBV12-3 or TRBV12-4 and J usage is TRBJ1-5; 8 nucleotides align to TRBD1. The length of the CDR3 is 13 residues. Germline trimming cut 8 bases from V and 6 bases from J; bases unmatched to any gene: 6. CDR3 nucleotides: TGTGCCAGCTCGACAGGGGAGACTCAGCCCCAGCATTTT. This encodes CASSTGETQPQHF.

The CDR3 region has the DNA TGTGCCAGCAGTTGGGGTTTAGGGGGGAACACCGGGGAGCTGTTTTTT. Its protein is CASSWGLGGNTGELFF. This sequence joins TRBV12-3 or TRBV12-4 and TRBJ2-2, with D possibly matching TRBD1 (6 bases). The CDR3 sequence is 16 residues long. Between the trimmed V and J ends, which lost 4 bases and 1 base, there was a span of 13 bases.

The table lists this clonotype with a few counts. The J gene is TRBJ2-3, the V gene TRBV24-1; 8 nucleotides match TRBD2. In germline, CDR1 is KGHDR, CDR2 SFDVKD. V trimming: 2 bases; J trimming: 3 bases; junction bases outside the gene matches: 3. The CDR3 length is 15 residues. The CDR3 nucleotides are TGTGCCACCAGTGATTCAGCGGGAGCGACAGATACGCAGTATTTT. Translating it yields CATSDSAGATDTQYF.

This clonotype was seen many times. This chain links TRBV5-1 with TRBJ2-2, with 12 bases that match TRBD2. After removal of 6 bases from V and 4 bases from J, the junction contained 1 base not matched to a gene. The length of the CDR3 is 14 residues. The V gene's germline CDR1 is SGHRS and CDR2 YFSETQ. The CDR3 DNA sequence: TGCGCCAGCAAACTAGCGGGAGGCACCGGGGAGCTGTTTTTT. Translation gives CASKLAGGTGELFF.

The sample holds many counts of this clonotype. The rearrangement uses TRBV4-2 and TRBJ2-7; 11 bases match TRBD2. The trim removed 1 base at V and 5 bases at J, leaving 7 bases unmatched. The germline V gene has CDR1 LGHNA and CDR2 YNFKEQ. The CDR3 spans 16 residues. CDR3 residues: CASSQVLTSGRHEQYF. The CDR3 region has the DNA TGTGCCAGCAGCCAAGTTCTAACTAGCGGGAGACACGAGCAGTACTTC.

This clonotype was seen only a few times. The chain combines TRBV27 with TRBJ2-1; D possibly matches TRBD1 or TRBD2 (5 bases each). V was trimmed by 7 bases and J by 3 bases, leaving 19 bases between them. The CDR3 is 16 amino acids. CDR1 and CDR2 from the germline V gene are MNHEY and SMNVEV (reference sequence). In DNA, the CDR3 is TGTGCCAGCAATATCCTTGGGGGTGCCCTCTACAATGAGCAGTTCTTC. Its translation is CASNILGGALYNEQFF.

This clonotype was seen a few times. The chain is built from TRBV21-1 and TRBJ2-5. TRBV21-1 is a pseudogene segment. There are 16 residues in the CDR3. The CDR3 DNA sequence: TGTGCCAGCAGCAGGGGAACAACGAGGGACCAAGAGACCCAGTACTTC. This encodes CASSRGTTRDQETQYF.

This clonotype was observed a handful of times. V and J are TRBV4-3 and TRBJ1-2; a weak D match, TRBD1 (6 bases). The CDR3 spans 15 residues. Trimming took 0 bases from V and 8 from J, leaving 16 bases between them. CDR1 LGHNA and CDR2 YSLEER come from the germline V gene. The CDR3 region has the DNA TGCGCCAGCAGCCAAGAAAGGGGTCAGGGGAGGGGCTACACCTTC. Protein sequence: CASSQERGQGRGYTF.

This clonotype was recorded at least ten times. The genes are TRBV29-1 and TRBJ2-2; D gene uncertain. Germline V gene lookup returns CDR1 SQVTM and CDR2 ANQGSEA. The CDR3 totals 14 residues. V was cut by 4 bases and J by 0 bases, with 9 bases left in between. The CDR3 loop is CSVGPGPNTGELFF. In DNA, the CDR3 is TGCAGCGTTGGACCGGGCCCGAACACCGGGGAGCTGTTTTTT.

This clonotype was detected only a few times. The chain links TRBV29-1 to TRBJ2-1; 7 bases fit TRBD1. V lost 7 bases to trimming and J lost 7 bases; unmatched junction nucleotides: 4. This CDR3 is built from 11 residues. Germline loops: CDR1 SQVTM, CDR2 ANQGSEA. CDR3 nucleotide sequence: TGCAGCGCGACAGGGTGGAATGAGCAGTTCTTC. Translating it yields CSATGWNEQFF.

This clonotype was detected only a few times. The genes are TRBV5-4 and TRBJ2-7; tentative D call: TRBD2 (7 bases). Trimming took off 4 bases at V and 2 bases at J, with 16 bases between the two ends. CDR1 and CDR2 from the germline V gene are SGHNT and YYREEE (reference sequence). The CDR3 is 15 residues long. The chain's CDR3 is CASSLPRGATYEQYF. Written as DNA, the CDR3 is TGTGCCAGCAGCCTACCTCGGGGGGCAACCTACGAGCAGTACTTC.

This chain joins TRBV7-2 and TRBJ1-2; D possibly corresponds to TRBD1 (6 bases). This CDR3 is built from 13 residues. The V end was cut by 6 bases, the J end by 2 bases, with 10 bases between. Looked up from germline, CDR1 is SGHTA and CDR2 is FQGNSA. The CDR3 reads CASRPGVNYGYTF. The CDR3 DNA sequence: TGTGCCAGCAGGCCAGGGGTAAACTATGGCTACACCTTC. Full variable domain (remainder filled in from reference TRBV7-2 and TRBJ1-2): GAGVSQSPSNKVTEKGKDVELRCDPISGHTALYWYRQSLGQGLEFLIYFQGNSAPDKSGLPSDRFSAERTGGSVSTLTIQRTQQEDSAVYLCASRPGVNYGYTFGSGTRLTVV.

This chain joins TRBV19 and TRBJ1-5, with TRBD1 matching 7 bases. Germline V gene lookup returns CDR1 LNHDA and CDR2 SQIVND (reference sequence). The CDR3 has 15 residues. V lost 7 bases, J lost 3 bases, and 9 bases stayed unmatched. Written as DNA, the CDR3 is TGTGCCAGTACCACGACAGGGCTTGACAATCAGCCCCAGCATTTT. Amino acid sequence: CASTTTGLDNQPQHF.

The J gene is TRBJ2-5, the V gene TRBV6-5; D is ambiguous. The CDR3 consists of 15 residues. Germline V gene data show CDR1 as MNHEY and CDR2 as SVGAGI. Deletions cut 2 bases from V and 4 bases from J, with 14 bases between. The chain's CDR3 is CASSYAIRTRETQYF. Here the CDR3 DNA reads TGTGCCAGCAGTTACGCCATTCGGACGAGAGAGACCCAGTACTTC.

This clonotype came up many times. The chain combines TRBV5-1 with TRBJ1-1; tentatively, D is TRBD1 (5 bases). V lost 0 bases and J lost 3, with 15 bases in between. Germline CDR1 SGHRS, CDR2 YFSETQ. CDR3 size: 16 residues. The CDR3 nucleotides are TGCGCCAGCAGCTTGGCGTCAGGTCGGGGGTACACTGAAGCTTTCTTT. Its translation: CASSLASGRGYTEAFF.

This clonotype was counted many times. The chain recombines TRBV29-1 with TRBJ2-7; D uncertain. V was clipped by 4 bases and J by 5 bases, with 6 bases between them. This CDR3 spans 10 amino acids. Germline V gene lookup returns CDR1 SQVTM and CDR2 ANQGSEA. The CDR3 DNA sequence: TGCAGCGTTGTTCAGGACGAGCAGTACTTC. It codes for CSVVQDEQYF.

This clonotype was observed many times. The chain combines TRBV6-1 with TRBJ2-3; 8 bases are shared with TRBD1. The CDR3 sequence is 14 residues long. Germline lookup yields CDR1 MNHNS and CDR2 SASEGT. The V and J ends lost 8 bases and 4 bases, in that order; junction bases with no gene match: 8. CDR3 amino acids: CASQDRVIADTQYF. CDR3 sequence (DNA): TGTGCCAGCCAGGACAGGGTGATCGCAGATACGCAGTATTTT.